The rows below give T cell receptor beta chains drawn from one sample of a study of T cell repertoires in cytomegalovirus infection. TCRdb ran MiXCR on the reads and lists one entry per CDR3 protein. The table lists around 180,000 distinct CDR3 sequences, about 20% of them singletons, with roughly 2.9% in the top ten. The specimen was PBMCs. Every receptor here comes from a human donor in good health (CMV status not recorded). Some clones in this sample may be carry-over from other donors' samples. Each CDR3 is given with its conserved first and last residue.

J gene,V gene,CDR3 protein
TRBJ2-5,TRBV7-2,CASSLSSSGGQETQYF
TRBJ2-1,TRBV7-8,CASSLTPYNEQFF
TRBJ2-3,TRBV7-2,CASSLRGGAQYF
TRBJ2-3,TRBV28,CASSKEGVGTDTQYF
TRBJ2-2,TRBV7-3,CASSDGRQGPTGELFF
TRBJ2-3,TRBV19,CASNIASEGTF
TRBJ1-2,TRBV28,CATGPSRDGNYGYTF
TRBJ2-2,TRBV19,CASSIPWSAGANTGELFF
TRBJ2-1,TRBV7-6,CASSLKQGLENEQFF
TRBJ1-2,TRBV10-3,CAISDSAYGYTF
TRBJ1-5,TRBV6-1,CASTPRTADQPQHF
TRBJ2-7,TRBV19,CASSIVTSGPYEQYF
TRBJ2-7,TRBV5-1,CASSSGSGSRTYEQYF
TRBJ1-1,TRBV6-2/TRBV6-3,CASSGGTGRTEAFF
TRBJ2-3,TRBV6-2/TRBV6-3,CASLGREDGDTQYF
TRBJ1-2,TRBV20-1,CSAPRQGDYGCTF
TRBJ2-7,TRBV12-3/TRBV12-4,CASSLAPLVDEQYF
TRBJ2-1,TRBV11-1,CASSWTSGDYNEQFF
TRBJ2-2,TRBV7-9,CASSLGAVTGELFF
TRBJ2-3,TRBV20-1,CSARDFRGQTQYF
TRBJ2-7,TRBV12-5,CASGPGTTSYEQYF
TRBJ2-1,TRBV5-4,CASSLAGESYNEQFF
TRBJ2-3,TRBV12-3/TRBV12-4,CASSFRRGQLESQDTQYF
TRBJ2-3,TRBV19,CASRRATSTDTQYF
TRBJ2-1,TRBV3-1,CASSQASTGVLYNEQFF
TRBJ2-5,TRBV14,CASSTGLGQETQYF
TRBJ2-1,TRBV28,CASGRSPSDYNEQFF